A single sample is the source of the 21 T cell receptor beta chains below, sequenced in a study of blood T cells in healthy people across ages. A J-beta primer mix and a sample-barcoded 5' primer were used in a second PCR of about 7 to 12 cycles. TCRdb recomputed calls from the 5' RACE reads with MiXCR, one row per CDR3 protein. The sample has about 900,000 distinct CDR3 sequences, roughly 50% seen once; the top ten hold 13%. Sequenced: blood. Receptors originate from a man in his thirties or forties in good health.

CDR3 amino acids: CAWSPTAYNEQFF. In DNA, the CDR3 is TGTGCCTGGAGCCCGACAGCCTACAATGAGCAGTTCTTC. The chain links TRBV30 to TRBJ2-1, with D possibly matching TRBD1 (5 bases). Trimming cost V 3 bases and J 2 bases, with 8 bases left between them. Germline CDR1 and CDR2: GTSNPN and SVGIG (reference sequence). The CDR3 covers 13 residues.

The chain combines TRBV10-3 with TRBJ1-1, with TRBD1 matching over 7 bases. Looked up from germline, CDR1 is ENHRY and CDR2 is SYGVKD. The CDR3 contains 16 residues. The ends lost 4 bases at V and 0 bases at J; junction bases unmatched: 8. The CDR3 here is CAISGGPGQMNTEAFF. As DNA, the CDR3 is TGTGCCATCAGTGGCGGTCCGGGACAGATGAACACTGAAGCTTTCTTT.

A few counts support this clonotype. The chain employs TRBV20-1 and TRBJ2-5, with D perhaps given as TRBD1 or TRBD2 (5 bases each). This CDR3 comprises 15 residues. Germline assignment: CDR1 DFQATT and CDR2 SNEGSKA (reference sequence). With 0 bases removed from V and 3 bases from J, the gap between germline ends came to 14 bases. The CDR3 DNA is TGCAGTGCTAGAGATCCGGGACGGATAAAAGAGACCCAGTACTTC. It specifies CSARDPGRIKETQYF.

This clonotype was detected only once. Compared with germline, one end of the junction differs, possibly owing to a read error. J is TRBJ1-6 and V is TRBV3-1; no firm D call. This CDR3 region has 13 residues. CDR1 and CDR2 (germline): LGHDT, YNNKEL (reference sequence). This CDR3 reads CTSSQVVSSPLHF. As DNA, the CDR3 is TGTACCAGCAGCCAAGTGGTTAGTTCACCCCTCCACTTT.

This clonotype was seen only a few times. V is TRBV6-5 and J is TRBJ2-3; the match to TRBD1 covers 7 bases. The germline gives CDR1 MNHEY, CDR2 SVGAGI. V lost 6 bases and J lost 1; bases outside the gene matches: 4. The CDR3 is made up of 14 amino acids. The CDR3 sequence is CASSPDRRTDTQYF. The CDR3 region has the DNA TGTGCCAGCAGCCCGGACAGGCGCACAGATACGCAGTATTTT.

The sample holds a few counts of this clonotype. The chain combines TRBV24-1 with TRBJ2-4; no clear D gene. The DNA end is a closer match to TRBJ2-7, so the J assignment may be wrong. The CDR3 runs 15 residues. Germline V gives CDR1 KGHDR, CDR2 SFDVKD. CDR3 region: CATSGVEASIYEQYF. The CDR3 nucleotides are TGTGCCACCAGTGGCGTTGAAGCATCGATATACGAGCAGTACTTC.

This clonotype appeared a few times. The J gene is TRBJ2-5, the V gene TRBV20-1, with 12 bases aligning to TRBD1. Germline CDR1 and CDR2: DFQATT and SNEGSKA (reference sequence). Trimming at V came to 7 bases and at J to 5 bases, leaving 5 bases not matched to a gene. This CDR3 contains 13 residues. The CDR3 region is CSVPGQGAETQYF. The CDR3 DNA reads TGCAGTGTTCCGGGACAGGGGGCGGAGACCCAGTACTTC.

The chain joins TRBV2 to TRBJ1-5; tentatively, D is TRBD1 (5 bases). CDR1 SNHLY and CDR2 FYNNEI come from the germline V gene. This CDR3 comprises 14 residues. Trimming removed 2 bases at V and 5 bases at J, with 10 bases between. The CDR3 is CASSENRLDQPQHF. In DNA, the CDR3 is TGTGCCAGCAGTGAAAACAGGTTAGATCAGCCCCAGCATTTT. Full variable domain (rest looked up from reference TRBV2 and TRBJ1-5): EPEVTQTPSHQVTQMGQEVILRCVPISNHLYFYWYRQILGQKVEFLVSFYNNEISEKSEIFDDQFSVERPDGSNFTLKIRSTKLEDSAMYFCASSENRLDQPQHFGDGTRLSIL.

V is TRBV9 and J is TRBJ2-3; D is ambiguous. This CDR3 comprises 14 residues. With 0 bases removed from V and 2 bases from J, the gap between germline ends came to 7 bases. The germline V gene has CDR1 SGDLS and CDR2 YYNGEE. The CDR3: CASSVEAITDTQYF. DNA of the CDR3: TGTGCCAGCAGCGTAGAAGCGATCACAGATACGCAGTATTTT.

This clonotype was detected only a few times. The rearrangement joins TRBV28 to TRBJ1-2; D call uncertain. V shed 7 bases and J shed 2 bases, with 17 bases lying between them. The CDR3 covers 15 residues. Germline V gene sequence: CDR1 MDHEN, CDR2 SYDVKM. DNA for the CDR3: TGTGCCAGCACGGAGCCTAGGGAGGGAAACTATGGCTACACCTTC. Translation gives CASTEPREGNYGYTF.

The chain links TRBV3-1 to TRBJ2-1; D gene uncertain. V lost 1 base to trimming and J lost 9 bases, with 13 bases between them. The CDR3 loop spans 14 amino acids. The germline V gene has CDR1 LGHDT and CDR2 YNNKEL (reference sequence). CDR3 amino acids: CASSQGVGFGEQFF. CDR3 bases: TGTGCCAGCAGCCAAGGTGTAGGGTTCGGTGAGCAGTTCTTC.

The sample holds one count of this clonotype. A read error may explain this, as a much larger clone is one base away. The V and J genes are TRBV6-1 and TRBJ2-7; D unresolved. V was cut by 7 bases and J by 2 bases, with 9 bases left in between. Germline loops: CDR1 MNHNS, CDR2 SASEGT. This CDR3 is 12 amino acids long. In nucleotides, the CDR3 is TGTGCCAGCAATGGATGGACCTACGAGCAGTACTTC. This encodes CASNGWTYEQYF.

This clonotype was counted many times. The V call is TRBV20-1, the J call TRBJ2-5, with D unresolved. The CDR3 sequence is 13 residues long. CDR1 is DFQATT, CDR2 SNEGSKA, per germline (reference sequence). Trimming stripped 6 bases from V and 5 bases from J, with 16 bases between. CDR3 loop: CSASGQTQETQYF. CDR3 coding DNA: TGCAGTGCCTCTGGTCAAACCCAGGAGACCCAGTACTTC.

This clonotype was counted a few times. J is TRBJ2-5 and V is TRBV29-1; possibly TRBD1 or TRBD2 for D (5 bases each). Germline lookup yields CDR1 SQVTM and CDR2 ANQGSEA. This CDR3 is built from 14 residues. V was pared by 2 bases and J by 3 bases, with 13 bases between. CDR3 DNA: TGCAGCGTTGAAAAACGGGACGCAGAAGAGACCCAGTACTTC. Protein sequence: CSVEKRDAEETQYF.

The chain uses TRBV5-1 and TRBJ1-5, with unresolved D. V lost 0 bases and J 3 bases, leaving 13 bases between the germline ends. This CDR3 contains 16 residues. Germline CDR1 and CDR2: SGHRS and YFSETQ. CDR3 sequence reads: CASSLGAGGVNQPQHF. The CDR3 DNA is TGCGCCAGCAGCTTGGGGGCAGGAGGTGTCAATCAGCCCCAGCATTTT. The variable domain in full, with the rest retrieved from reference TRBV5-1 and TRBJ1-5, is KAGVTQTPRYLIKTRGQQVTLSCSPISGHRSVSWYQQTPGQGLQFLFEYFSETQRNKGNFPGRFSGRQFSNSRSEMNVSTLELGDSALYLCASSLGAGGVNQPQHFGDGTRLSIL.

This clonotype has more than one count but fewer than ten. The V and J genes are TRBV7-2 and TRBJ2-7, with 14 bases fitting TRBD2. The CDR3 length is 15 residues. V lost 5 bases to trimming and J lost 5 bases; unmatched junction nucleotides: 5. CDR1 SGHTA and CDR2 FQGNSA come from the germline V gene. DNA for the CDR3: TGTGCCAGCAGCCGCCGACTAGCGGGGGGGGACGAGCAGTACTTC. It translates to CASSRRLAGGDEQYF. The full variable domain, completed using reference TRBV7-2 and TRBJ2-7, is GAGVSQSPSNKVTEKGKDVELRCDPISGHTALYWYRQSLGQGLEFLIYFQGNSAPDKSGLPSDRFSAERTGGSVSTLTIQRTQQEDSAVYLCASSRRLAGGDEQYFGPGTRLTVT.

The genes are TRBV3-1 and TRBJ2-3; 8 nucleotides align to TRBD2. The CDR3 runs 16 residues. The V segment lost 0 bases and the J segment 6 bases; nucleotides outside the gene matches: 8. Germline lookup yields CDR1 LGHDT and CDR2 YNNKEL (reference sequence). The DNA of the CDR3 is TGTGCCAGCAGCCAAGAGCGGGGGGTCCGTCGGGATACGCAGTATTTT. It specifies CASSQERGVRRDTQYF.

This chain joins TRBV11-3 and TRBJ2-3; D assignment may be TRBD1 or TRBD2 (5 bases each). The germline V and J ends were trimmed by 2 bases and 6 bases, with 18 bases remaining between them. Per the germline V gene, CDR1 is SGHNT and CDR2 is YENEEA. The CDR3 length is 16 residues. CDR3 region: CASSLNGGSSGDTQYF. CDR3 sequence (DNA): TGTGCCAGCAGCTTAAATGGGGGAAGCTCAGGGGATACGCAGTATTTT.

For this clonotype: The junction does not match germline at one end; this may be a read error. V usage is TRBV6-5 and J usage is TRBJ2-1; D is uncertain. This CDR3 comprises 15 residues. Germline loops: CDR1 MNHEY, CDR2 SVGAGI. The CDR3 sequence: CASSYDWSSYNERFF. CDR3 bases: TGTGCCAGCAGTTACGACTGGAGCTCCTACAATGAGCGGTTCTTC.

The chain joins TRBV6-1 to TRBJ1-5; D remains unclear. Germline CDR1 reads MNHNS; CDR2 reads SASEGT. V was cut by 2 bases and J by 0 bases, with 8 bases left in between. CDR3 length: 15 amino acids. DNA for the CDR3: TGTGCCAGCAGTGAATGGAGTGGTAGCAATCAGCCCCAGCATTTT. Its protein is CASSEWSGSNQPQHF.

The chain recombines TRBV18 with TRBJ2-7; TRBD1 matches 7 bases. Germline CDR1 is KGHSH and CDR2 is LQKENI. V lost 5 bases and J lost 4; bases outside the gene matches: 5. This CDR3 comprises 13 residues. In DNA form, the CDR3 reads TGTGCCAGCTCATCCGGGACAGAGTACGAGCAGTACTTC. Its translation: CASSSGTEYEQYF. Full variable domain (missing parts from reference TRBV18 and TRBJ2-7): NAGVMQNPRHLVRRRGQEARLRCSPMKGHSHVYWYRQLPEEGLKFMVYLQKENIIDESGMPKERFSAEFPKEGPSILRIQQVVRGDSAAYFCASSSGTEYEQYFGPGTRLTVT.